The 19 T cell receptor beta chains presented below share a single source sample, sequenced in a study of CD8 T cells in ankylosing spondylitis. One entry per CDR3 protein, called by TCRdb with MiXCR from the 5' RACE reads. The sample lists some 290,000 distinct CDR3 sequences, about 19% seen once, with 7.8% in the top ten. The material sequenced was blood, either unsorted or a sorted T cell fraction (not recorded which). These receptors all stem from a male donor with ankylosing spondylitis or in good health (not recorded which).

V gene TRBV7-8 combines with J gene TRBJ2-7, with D unresolved. This CDR3 has 14 residues. Germline lookup yields CDR1 SGHVS and CDR2 FQNEAQ. Between the trimmed V and J ends, which lost 4 bases and 1 base, there was a span of 11 bases. Here the CDR3 DNA reads TGTGCCAGCAGCTCGGCTTCGCAGTCCTACGAGCAGTACGTC. Its protein product is CASSSASQSYEQYV.

The chain uses TRBV12-3 or TRBV12-4 and TRBJ1-2; D gene ambiguous. The CDR3 consists of 14 residues. Trimming left V 6 bases short and J 4 bases short, with 15 bases between. The CDR3 is CASREVGRGYGYTF. DNA of the CDR3: TGTGCCAGCAGGGAAGTTGGGCGCGGCTATGGCTACACCTTC.

Remarks on this clonotype: One end of the junction is discordant with germline, which a read error may explain. The chain has TRBV11-3 and TRBJ2-1; weak D call: TRBD1 (5 bases). Germline V gene data show CDR1 as SGHNT and CDR2 as YENEEA. The CDR3 has 14 amino acids. CDR3 bases: TGTGCCAGCAGCTCCAGGGCCTCCTACAGTGAGCAGTTCTTC. Its protein product is CASSSRASYSEQFF.

This clonotype came up many times. The gene calls are TRBV12-3 or TRBV12-4 and TRBJ1-6; no definite D call. The CDR3 spans 14 residues. V was pared by 6 bases and J by 0 bases, with 6 bases between. CDR3 sequence: CASSFGSYNSPLHF. CDR3 in DNA: TGTGCCAGCAGCTTCGGCTCCTATAATTCACCCCTCCACTTT.

In its sample, this clonotype was seen many times. As DNA, the CDR3 is TGCGCCAGCAAAACAGGGGGGAATGAAAAACTGTTTTTT. Translated: CASKTGGNEKLFF. The chain recombines TRBV10-2 with TRBJ1-4; TRBD1 aligns across 8 bases. Germline loops: CDR1 WSHSY, CDR2 SAAADI. The CDR3 loop spans 13 amino acids. V was pared by 7 bases and J by 5 bases, with 3 bases of the junction left unmatched.

This clonotype turned up a few times. V is TRBV9 and J is TRBJ1-5, with TRBD1 as a possible D gene (5 bases). Deletions cut 6 bases from V and 7 bases from J, with 17 bases between. The CDR3 is 14 residues long. Germline CDR1 SGDLS, CDR2 YYNGEE. The CDR3 bases are TGTGCCAGCAACGAAATGGGGGTAGGGCAGCCCCAGCATTTT. Residues: CASNEMGVGQPQHF.

There are a few counts of this clonotype. This chain links TRBV6-1 with TRBJ2-3; 14 bases are a match to TRBD2. Germline V CDR1 and CDR2: MNHNS, SASEGT. The CDR3 contains 18 residues. V was pared by 5 bases and J by 9 bases, with 16 bases of the junction left unmatched. The CDR3 protein is CASSRTSGGRGYQVTQYF. DNA for the CDR3: TGTGCCAGCAGTAGGACTAGCGGGGGGCGTGGGTATCAGGTCACGCAGTATTTT.

This clonotype came up many times. CDR3 sequence: CSVEDRGKLFF. In DNA form, the CDR3 reads TGCAGCGTTGAGGACAGGGGGAAACTGTTTTTT. The V call is TRBV29-1, the J call TRBJ1-4, with TRBD1 matching over 10 bases. This CDR3 spans 11 amino acids. Germline assignment: CDR1 SQVTM and CDR2 ANQGSEA. V gave up 3 bases and J gave up 11 bases; unmatched junction bases: 0.

The chain has TRBV7-2 and TRBJ2-5, with 7 bases that match TRBD2. The CDR3 runs 16 residues. Germline-derived CDR1 and CDR2 are SGHTA and FQGNSA. J gave up 0 bases and V 1 base, and 5 bases lay outside the gene matches. The CDR3 sequence is CASSLEPSGNQETQYF. The CDR3, as DNA: TGTGCCAGCAGCTTAGAGCCTAGCGGTAACCAAGAGACCCAGTACTTC.

The sample holds many counts of this clonotype. The chain is built from TRBV12-3 or TRBV12-4 and TRBJ1-2; possibly TRBD1 for D (5 bases). There are 15 residues in the CDR3. Between the trimmed V and J ends, which lost 6 bases and 0 bases, there was a span of 14 bases. The CDR3 sequence: CASSPRQPANYGYTF. In DNA, the CDR3 is TGTGCCAGCAGCCCTAGACAGCCAGCTAACTATGGCTACACCTTC.

The chain links TRBV11-2 to TRBJ2-3, with D possibly being TRBD2 (5 bases). V was clipped by 2 bases and J by 0 bases, with 18 bases between them. This CDR3 is 18 amino acids long. The germline gives CDR1 SGHAT, CDR2 FQNNGV. The chain's CDR3 is CASSLRVWTQLSTDTQYF. CDR3 bases: TGTGCCAGCAGCTTAAGAGTTTGGACTCAGCTTAGCACAGATACGCAGTATTTT.

This clonotype showed up just a few times. The chain carries TRBV24-1 and TRBJ2-3; 8 bases fit TRBD2. The trim removed 7 bases at V and 4 bases at J, leaving 9 bases unmatched. CDR1 and CDR2 from the germline V gene are KGHDR and SFDVKD. The CDR3 sequence is 15 residues long. The CDR3 nucleotides are TGTGCCACCAGCGACCCGGGAGGGCCACCAGATACGCAGTATTTT. It codes for CATSDPGGPPDTQYF.

The chain combines TRBV20-1 with TRBJ2-1; maybe TRBD1 (7 bases). In germline, CDR1 is DFQATT, CDR2 SNEGSKA (reference sequence). The CDR3 is 14 residues long. V was trimmed by 1 base and J by 8 bases, leaving 15 bases between them. The CDR3 region is CSARAWAGGHEQFF. The CDR3 bases are TGCAGTGCTAGAGCCTGGGCAGGGGGGCATGAGCAGTTCTTC.

This clonotype has only a few counts. CDR3 loop: CSARMDREETQYF. The CDR3 coding sequence is TGCAGTGCTAGAATGGACAGGGAAGAGACCCAGTACTTC. The chain joins TRBV20-1 to TRBJ2-5, with 8 bases fitting TRBD1. Trimming at V came to 2 bases and at J to 3 bases, leaving 2 bases not matched to a gene. Germline CDR1 is DFQATT and CDR2 is SNEGSKA (reference sequence). The CDR3 has 13 residues.

This clonotype was seen a handful of times. The genes are TRBV20-1 and TRBJ2-1, with 11 bases fitting TRBD2. Per germline, CDR1 DFQATT and CDR2 SNEGSKA (reference sequence). This CDR3 is 15 amino acids long. V was clipped by 4 bases and J by 4 bases; unmatched bases: 6. The CDR3 DNA is TGCAGTGCTAATCCTAGCGGGGGGTTTTACAATGAGCAGTTCTTC. This gives the protein CSANPSGGFYNEQFF.

DNA for the CDR3: TGTGCCAGCAGCTTAAGTGGCAGGGACACAGATACGCAGTATTTT. It yields the protein CASSLSGRDTDTQYF. The gene calls are TRBV7-9 and TRBJ2-3, with a possible D match to TRBD1 (5 bases). The V end was cut by 2 bases, the J end by 2 bases, with 11 bases between. The length of the CDR3 is 15 residues. Germline CDR1 and CDR2: SEHNR and FQNEAQ (reference sequence).

The J gene is TRBJ2-1, the V gene TRBV20-1, with 11 nucleotides matching TRBD2. Germline V gene lookup returns CDR1 DFQATT and CDR2 SNEGSKA (reference sequence). V shed 8 bases and J 8 bases; nucleotides not matched to a gene: 14. The CDR3 is made up of 15 amino acids. The CDR3 loop reads CSPKKTSGNFDEQFF. The CDR3 nucleotides are TGCAGTCCTAAAAAGACTAGCGGGAATTTTGATGAGCAGTTCTTC.

This clonotype appeared many times. The V and J genes are TRBV24-1 and TRBJ2-4; no clear D. This CDR3 has 18 amino acids. The V end was cut by 5 bases, the J end by 9 bases, with 28 bases between. CDR1 and CDR2 from the germline V gene are KGHDR and SFDVKD. The CDR3 DNA reads as TGTGCCACCAGTGCCCTACAAGAATCCCCAAAACCCTTGGGCATTCAGTACTTC. It specifies CATSALQESPKPLGIQYF.

This clonotype was recorded at least ten times. The chain uses TRBV25-1 and TRBJ2-1; no firm D call. The germline V gene encodes CDR1 MGHDK and CDR2 SYGVNS. Deletions cut 3 bases from V and 9 bases from J, with 9 bases between. The CDR3 is 12 amino acids. The CDR3 reads CASSDIVGEQFF. The CDR3 DNA is TGTGCCAGCAGTGATATAGTTGGTGAGCAGTTCTTC. The full variable domain, rest sourced from reference TRBV25-1 and TRBJ2-1, is EADIYQTPRYLVIGTGKKITLECSQTMGHDKMYWYQQDPGMELHLIHYSYGVNSTEKGDLSSESTVSRIRTEHFPLTLESARPSHTSQYLCASSDIVGEQFFGPGTRLTVL.